The next 8 T cell receptor beta chains were all read from a single sample in a study of T cell repertoires in cytomegalovirus infection. In TCRdb, the reads were re-called with MiXCR into one record per CDR3 protein. This table has under 350,000 distinct CDR3 sequences, more than 8% appearing once. Sample: PBMCs. All receptors come from a human donor in good health (CMV status not recorded). Some clones in this sample may be carry-over from other donors' samples.

This clonotype was seen at least ten times. This rearrangement joins TRBV11-2 to TRBJ2-1; possibly TRBD1 for D (6 bases). Trimming pared 1 base from V and 6 bases from J, leaving 16 bases between. Per the germline V gene, CDR1 is SGHAT and CDR2 is FQNNGV. The CDR3 runs 16 residues. CDR3 residues: CASSLGSGVSVNEQFF. The CDR3 DNA reads as TGTGCCAGCAGCTTAGGCTCAGGGGTATCGGTCAATGAGCAGTTCTTC. Full variable domain (outside the CDR3, taken from reference TRBV11-2 and TRBJ2-1): EAGVAQSPRYKIIEKRQSVAFWCNPISGHATLYWYQQILGQGPKLLIQFQNNGVVDDSQLPKDRFSAERLKGVDSTLKIQPAKLEDSAVYLCASSLGSGVSVNEQFFGPGTRLTVL.

This clonotype was counted once. This chain connects TRBV5-4 to TRBJ1-1, with 8 bases that match TRBD1. The CDR3 has 15 amino acids. V lost 0 bases and J lost 7; bases outside the gene matches: 8. Germline lookup yields CDR1 SGHNT and CDR2 YYREEE (reference sequence). Here the CDR3 reads CASSLVAGGAVEAFF. The CDR3 region has the DNA TGTGCCAGCAGCTTGGTGGCAGGGGGCGCGGTTGAAGCTTTCTTT.

This clonotype was detected ten times or more. The chain recombines TRBV7-2 with TRBJ2-5; either TRBD1 or TRBD2 may fit D (6 bases each). Germline loops: CDR1 SGHTA, CDR2 FQGNSA. This CDR3 comprises 15 residues. Trimming took off 2 bases at V and 5 bases at J, with 15 bases between the two ends. The CDR3 is CASSLMGGQGETQYF. CDR3 DNA sequence: TGTGCCAGCAGCTTAATGGGGGGCCAGGGGGAGACCCAGTACTTC.

This clonotype was seen many times. The chain carries TRBV27 and TRBJ2-2; 8 bases agree with TRBD2. Losses at the gene ends were 4 bases for V and 0 bases for J; bases not matched to a gene: 7. Germline CDR1 and CDR2: MNHEY and SMNVEV (reference sequence). The CDR3 length is 17 residues. The CDR3 reads CASSSLSGATNTGELFF. The CDR3 nucleotides are TGTGCCAGCAGTTCCCTTAGCGGGGCGACGAACACCGGGGAGCTGTTTTTT.

As DNA, the CDR3 is TGCAGCGTTGAAACAGGGCTGAACACTGAAGCTTTCTTT. The encoded protein is CSVETGLNTEAFF. This rearrangement joins TRBV29-1 to TRBJ1-1; a possible D gene is TRBD1 (6 bases). CDR1 and CDR2 from the germline V gene are SQVTM and ANQGSEA. Trimming took off 2 bases at V and 0 bases at J, with 7 bases between the two ends. This CDR3 is built from 13 residues.

DNA of the CDR3: TGTGCCAGCAGTTTAGCCTCAGGGCCCCAAGAGACCCAGTACTTC. It translates to CASSLASGPQETQYF. This sequence joins TRBV27 and TRBJ2-5; possibly TRBD1 for D (5 bases). Trimming stripped 2 bases from V and 1 base from J, with 11 bases between. The germline CDR1 and CDR2 sequences are MNHEY and SMNVEV (reference sequence). The CDR3 length is 15 residues.

This clonotype came up many times. The chain has TRBV7-2 and TRBJ1-1; TRBD1 aligns across 9 bases. Looked up from germline, CDR1 is SGHTA and CDR2 is FQGNSA. The V gene end was trimmed by 6 bases and the J gene end by 1 base; junction bases not matched to a gene: 18. This CDR3 spans 19 amino acids. The CDR3 sequence is CASSLKGTGFRGRNTEAFF. In DNA form, the CDR3 reads TGTGCCAGCAGTCTTAAGGGGACAGGGTTCAGGGGCCGGAACACTGAAGCTTTCTTT.

This clonotype has only a few counts. V usage is TRBV27 and J usage is TRBJ1-1, with 8 bases that match TRBD1. Per germline, CDR1 MNHEY and CDR2 SMNVEV (reference sequence). J was trimmed by 0 bases and V by 4 bases; bases with no gene match: 16. This CDR3 region has 19 residues. CDR3 amino acids: CASSSVRQGNNQMNTEAFF. Written as DNA, the CDR3 is TGTGCCAGCAGTTCGGTCCGACAGGGGAATAACCAAATGAACACTGAAGCTTTCTTT.